This TCR beta chain emerged from a study of tumor-infiltrating lymphocytes in localized non-small cell lung cancer. The CDR3 is 14 amino acids. Deletions cut 4 bases from V and 0 bases from J, with 5 bases between. CDR1 and CDR2 (germline): SGHRS, YFSETQ. This clone is labeled medium-sized (0.01 to 0.1%). Here immunoSEQ multiplex PCR was the method, and the copy in TCRdb shows in-frame clones only, minus some. This table holds 6,000 to 8,000 clones, 55% to 75% found once. V and J are TRBV5-1 and TRBJ2-6; D is ambiguous. The sample was lung tumor tissue. This TCR came from a human donor with non-small cell lung cancer. The CDR3 loop reads CASSAPSGANVLTF. The CDR3, as DNA: TGCGCCAGCAGCGCTCCCTCTGGGGCCAACGTCCTGACTTTC.